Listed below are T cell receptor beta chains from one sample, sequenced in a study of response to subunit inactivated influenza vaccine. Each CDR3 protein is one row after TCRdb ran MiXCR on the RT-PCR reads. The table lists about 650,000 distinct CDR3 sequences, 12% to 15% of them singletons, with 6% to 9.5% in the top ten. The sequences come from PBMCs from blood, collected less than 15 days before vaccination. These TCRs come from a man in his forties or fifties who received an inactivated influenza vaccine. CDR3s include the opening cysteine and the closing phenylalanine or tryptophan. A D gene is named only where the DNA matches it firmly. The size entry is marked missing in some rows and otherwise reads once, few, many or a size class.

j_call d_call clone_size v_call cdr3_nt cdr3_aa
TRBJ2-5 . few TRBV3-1 TGTGCCAGCAGTCAGACCCTCCAAGAGACCCAGTACTTC CASSQTLQETQYF
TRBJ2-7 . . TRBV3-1 TGTGCCAGCAGCCAAGTCGTCGGGGCTCCCTACGAGCAGTACTTC CASSQVVGAPYEQYF
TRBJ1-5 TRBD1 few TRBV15 TGTGCCACCAGCAGCCACCCCCGGGACAGTGATTATAGCAATCAGCCCCAGCATTTT CATSSHPRDSDYSNQPQHF
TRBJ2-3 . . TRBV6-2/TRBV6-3 TGTGCCAGCAGTTCCCTATTCCTGGAAGGCACAGATACGCAGTATTTT CASSSLFLEGTDTQYF
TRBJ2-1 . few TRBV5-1 TGCGCCAGCAGCACCGATGGACAACCAAATCACAATGAGCAGTTCTTC CASSTDGQPNHNEQFF
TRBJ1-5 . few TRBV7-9 TGTGCCAGCAGCTTAAGCGTCTCGGGTCAGCCCCAGCATTTT CASSLSVSGQPQHF
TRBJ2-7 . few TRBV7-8 TGTGCCAGCAGCTCCGGGACCCATCGCGGTGGCGAGCAGTACTTC CASSSGTHRGGEQYF
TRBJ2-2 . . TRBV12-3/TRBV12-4 TGTGCCAGCAGTTTAGCGCTCTACCCCGGGGAGCTGTTTTTT CASSLALYPGELFF
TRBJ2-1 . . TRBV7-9 TGTGCCAGCAGCTTCTCACAGGGAAGCGAGCAGTTCTTC CASSFSQGSEQFF
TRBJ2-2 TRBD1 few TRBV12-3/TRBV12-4 TGTGCCAGCAGTCGACAGGGAGACACCGGGGAGCTGTTTTTT CASSRQGDTGELFF
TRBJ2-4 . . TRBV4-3 TGCGCCAGCAGCCCAGCTGTCGCTTTGGCCAAAAACATTCAGTACTTC CASSPAVALAKNIQYF
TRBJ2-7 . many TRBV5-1 TGCGCCAGCAGCAACTATCTGAGGTCCTACGAGCAGTACTTC CASSNYLRSYEQYF
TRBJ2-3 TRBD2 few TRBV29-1 TGCAGCGTGGCGGGACTAGCGGGGAGGTACGGCACAGATACGCAGTATTTT CSVAGLAGRYGTDTQYF
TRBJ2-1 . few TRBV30 TGTGCCTGGAGCCCGATTTTGGGGGTTAGCTCCTACAATGAGCAGTTCTTC CAWSPILGVSSYNEQFF
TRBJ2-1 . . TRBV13 TGTGCCAGCAGCCCGGAGACAGGCAGCAGTGAGAATGAGCAGTTCTTC CASSPETGSSENEQFF
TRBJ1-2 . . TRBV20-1 TGCAGTGCTATTCTAAATTGGCAGGGAATCTATGGCTACACCTTC CSAILNWQGIYGYTF
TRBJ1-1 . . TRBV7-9 TGTGCCAGCAGCGCAAAGGCAAGGGGCACTGAAGCTTTCTTT CASSAKARGTEAFF
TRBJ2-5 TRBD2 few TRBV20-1 TGCAGTGCGGGGGGGGTAGAGACCCAGTACTTC CSAGGVETQYF
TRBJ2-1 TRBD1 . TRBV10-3 TGTGCCATCAGGACCCACGGACAGGGGGCCGATGAGCAGTTCTTC CAIRTHGQGADEQFF
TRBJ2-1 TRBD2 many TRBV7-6 TGTGCCAGCAGCGGCCGGGGGGTCTACAATGAGCAGTTCTTC CASSGRGVYNEQFF